This is a list of T cell receptor beta chains from one sample in a study of T cells in Graves' hyperthyroidism and ophthalmopathy. TCRdb re-called the multiplex PCR reads with MiXCR, one entry per CDR3 protein. The table includes 600,000 or so distinct CDR3 sequences, roughly 15% detected once. Sequenced sample: blood. The source is a woman between 45 and 60 years old with Graves' ophthalmopathy. The CDR3 runs from the conserved cysteine through the conserved F or W. Fields, in order: V gene, J gene, clone size, D gene, CDR3 protein, CDR3 DNA. A D gene is named only where the DNA matches it firmly. The size of a clone is reported for some rows only, either as once, few or many, or as a class for expanded clones.

>TRBV2|TRBJ2-2|.|.
CASSEVGGNTGELFF
TGTGCCAGCAGTGAGGTGGGAGGGAACACCGGGGAGCTGTTTTTT
>TRBV27|TRBJ1-4|.|.
CASSTGTTNEKLFF
TGTGCCAGCAGTACCGGGACTACTAATGAAAAACTGTTTTTT
>TRBV7-2|TRBJ1-2|many|TRBD1
CASSFGQGALYYGYTF
TGTGCCAGCAGCTTCGGACAGGGGGCTCTTTATTATGGCTACACCTTC
>TRBV19|TRBJ2-1|.|.
CASSPTIMRGMSYNEQFF
TGTGCCAGTAGCCCCACTATAATGAGGGGAATGTCCTACAATGAGCAGTTCTTC
>TRBV29-1|TRBJ2-3|.|TRBD2
CSANPEAGGPRDTQYF
TGCAGCGCGAACCCTGAAGCGGGAGGGCCTAGAGATACGCAGTATTTT
>TRBV7-3|TRBJ2-1|many|.
CASSSHQGNEQFF
TGTGCCAGCAGCTCTCACCAAGGCAATGAGCAGTTCTTC
>TRBV12-3/TRBV12-4|TRBJ1-1|many|.
CASSLRRAWNTEAFF
TGTGCCAGCAGTTTAAGGAGGGCTTGGAACACTGAAGCTTTCTTT
>TRBV27|TRBJ2-4|.|.
CASSSGLQPKNIQYF
TGTGCCAGCAGTTCCGGACTTCAACCCAAAAACATTCAGTACTTC
>TRBV20-1|TRBJ1-5|many|.
CSARRRRDDQPQHF
TGCAGTGCTAGGCGGAGGAGAGACGATCAGCCCCAGCATTTT
>TRBV2|TRBJ2-3|many|.
CASRSHRRVADTQYF
TGTGCCAGCAGGTCCCACAGGCGGGTCGCAGATACGCAGTATTTT
>TRBV6-1|TRBJ1-1|many|.
CASSDTQEAFF
TGTGCCAGCAGTGACACCCAGGAAGCTTTCTTT
>TRBV25-1|TRBJ1-4|.|.
CASSESRGWYEKLFF
TGTGCCAGCAGTGAAAGCAGGGGCTGGTATGAAAAACTGTTTTTT
>TRBV11-3|TRBJ2-1|many|TRBD2
CASSLETRPGLVTYNEQFF
TGTGCCAGCAGCCTGGAAACAAGACCGGGACTAGTCACCTACAATGAGCAGTTCTTC
>TRBV28|TRBJ2-1|many|.
CASTGTYNEQFF
TGTGCCAGCACAGGGACCTACAATGAGCAGTTCTTC
>TRBV29-1|TRBJ2-1|.|TRBD2
CSVEDPREVPNEQFF
TGCAGCGTTGAAGATCCTCGGGAGGTGCCCAATGAGCAGTTCTTC
>TRBV7-8|TRBJ2-7|many|.
CASSTQDYEQYF
TGTGCCAGCAGCACCCAAGACTACGAGCAGTACTTC